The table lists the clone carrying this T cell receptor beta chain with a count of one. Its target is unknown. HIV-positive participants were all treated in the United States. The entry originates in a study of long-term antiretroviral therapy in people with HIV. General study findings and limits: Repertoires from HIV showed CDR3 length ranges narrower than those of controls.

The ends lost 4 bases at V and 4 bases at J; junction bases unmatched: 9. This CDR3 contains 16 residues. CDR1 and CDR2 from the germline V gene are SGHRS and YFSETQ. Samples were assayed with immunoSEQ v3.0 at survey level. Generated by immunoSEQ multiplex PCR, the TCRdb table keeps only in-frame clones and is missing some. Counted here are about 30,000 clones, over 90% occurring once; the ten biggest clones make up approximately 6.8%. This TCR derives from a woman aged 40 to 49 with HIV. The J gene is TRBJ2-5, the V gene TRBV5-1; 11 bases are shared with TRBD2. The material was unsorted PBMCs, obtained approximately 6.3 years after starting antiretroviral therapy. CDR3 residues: CASSGASGGFPETQYF. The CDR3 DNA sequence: TGCGCCAGCAGCGGAGCTAGCGGGGGGTTTCCAGAGACCCAGTACTTC.